This TCR beta chain was obtained from a study of post-analysis software for immune sequencing data. Findings and limits, study-wide: Five TRBV segments occurring more often in patients than controls included TRBV5-6, TRBV5-1 and TRBV20-1.

To note about this clonotype: As yet, its antigen is unknown.

Presence of unique molecular identifiers characterized the TCR beta cDNA libraries. Each CDR3 protein gets one entry after TCRdb re-called the PCR reads with MiXCR. The sample contains roughly 200,000 distinct CDR3 sequences, 29% of which appear only once. From germline, CDR1 is SGHKS and CDR2 YYEKEE (reference sequence). The V gene end was trimmed by 4 bases and the J gene end by 1 base; junction bases not matched to a gene: 8. This CDR3 comprises 15 residues. This sequence joins TRBV5-5 and TRBJ2-7; TRBD2 agrees at 7 bases. Sequenced material: blood. The clonotype was recovered from a girl aged 2-17 years with multiple sclerosis. The CDR3: CASSPRGTISYEQYF. The CDR3 DNA reads TGTGCCAGCAGCCCCCGGGGGACTATTTCCTACGAGCAGTACTTC.